This T cell receptor (beta chain) was identified in a study of cytomegalovirus exposure and HLA in healthy donors. The PCR ran on 60 Vbeta and 13 Jbeta primers. Using immunoSEQ multiplex PCR, the repertoire was profiled, and TCRdb retains in-frame clones only, with some absent. The sample has about 250,000 clones; about nine tenths are singletons. The study's findings and limits: While the bulk of TCR sequences proved rare, some public TCRs turned up in many donors.

Though probably carrying unrecorded immune exposures, donors were nominally healthy at sampling. CDR1 and CDR2 (germline): SEHNR, FQNEAQ (reference sequence). The CDR3 sequence is 12 residues long. Trimming removed 1 base from V and 11 bases from J, with 11 bases in between. Comment on this clone: What it binds is unknown.

Sequencing was carried out using PBMCs. The TCR was taken from a girl aged 2 to 9 in good health and CMV-seronegative. V and J are TRBV7-9 and TRBJ2-5, with D maybe TRBD1 (6 bases). DNA of the CDR3: TGTGCCAGCAGCTTAGAGGACAGTAGGCAGTACTTC. As protein: CASSLEDSRQYF.